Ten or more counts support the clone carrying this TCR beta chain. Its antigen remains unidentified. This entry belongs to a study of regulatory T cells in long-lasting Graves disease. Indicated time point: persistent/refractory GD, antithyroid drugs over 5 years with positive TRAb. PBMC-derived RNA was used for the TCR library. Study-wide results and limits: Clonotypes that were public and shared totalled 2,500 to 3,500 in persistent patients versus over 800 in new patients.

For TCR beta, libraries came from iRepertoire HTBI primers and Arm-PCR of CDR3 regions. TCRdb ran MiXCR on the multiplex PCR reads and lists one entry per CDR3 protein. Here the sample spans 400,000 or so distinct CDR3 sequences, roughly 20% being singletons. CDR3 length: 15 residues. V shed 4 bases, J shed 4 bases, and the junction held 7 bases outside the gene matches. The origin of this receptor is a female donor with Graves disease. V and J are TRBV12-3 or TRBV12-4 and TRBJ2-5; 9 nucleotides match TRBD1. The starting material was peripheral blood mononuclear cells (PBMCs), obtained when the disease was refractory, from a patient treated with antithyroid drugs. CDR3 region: CASSSDRGELETQYF. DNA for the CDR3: TGTGCCAGCAGTTCCGACAGGGGGGAGTTAGAGACCCAGTACTTC.